The clone carrying this T cell receptor beta chain occurred a few times. The antigen is undetermined. Germline CDR1 reads SGHTA; CDR2 reads FQGNSA. Trimming removed 3 bases from V and 4 bases from J; junction bases left unmatched: 13. The length of the CDR3 is 17 residues. TCRdb independently ran MiXCR on the RT-PCR reads; one entry per CDR3 protein. The sample comprises roughly 190,000 distinct CDR3 sequences, around 15% of which are singletons, and under 30% rests with the top ten. The record originates from a study of response to subunit inactivated influenza vaccine. Study results and limitations: Researchers suggested that each seasonal influenza vaccination recruits few new T cells.

The V and J genes are TRBV7-2 and TRBJ2-3, with TRBD2 identical over 7 bases. The TCR comes from a man over 45 who received an inactivated influenza vaccine. Sequences were derived from CD8+ T cells sorted from PBMCs, sampled roughly 5 days after vaccination. CDR3 bases: TGTGCCAGCAGCTTCCCCGTCGGTGGGGGGGGAGCAGATACGCAGTATTTT. It specifies CASSFPVGGGGADTQYF.